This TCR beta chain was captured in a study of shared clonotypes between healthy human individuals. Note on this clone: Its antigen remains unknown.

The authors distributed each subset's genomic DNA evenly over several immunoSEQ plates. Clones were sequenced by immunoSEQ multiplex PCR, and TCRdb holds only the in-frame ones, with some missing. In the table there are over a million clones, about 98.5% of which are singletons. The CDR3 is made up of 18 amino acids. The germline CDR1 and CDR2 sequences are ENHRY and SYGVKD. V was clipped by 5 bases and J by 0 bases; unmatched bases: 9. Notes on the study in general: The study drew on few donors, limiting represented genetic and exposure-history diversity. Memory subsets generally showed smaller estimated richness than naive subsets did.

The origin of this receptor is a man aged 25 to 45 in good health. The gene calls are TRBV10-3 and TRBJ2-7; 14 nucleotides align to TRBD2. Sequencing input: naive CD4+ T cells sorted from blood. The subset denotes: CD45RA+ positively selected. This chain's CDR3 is CAISPGTSGGRISYEQYF. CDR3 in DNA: TGTGCCATCAGTCCCGGGACTAGCGGGGGTAGGATCTCCTACGAGCAGTACTTC.